This T cell receptor beta chain appears in the sequencing data of a study of molecular identifiers for immune sequencing clone quantification. V gave up 6 bases and J gave up 0 bases, with 12 bases separating them. CDR1 SGHTA and CDR2 FQGNSA come from the germline V gene. The CDR3 runs to 15 residues. Naive CD8 T cells were picked out by sorting for CD8+CD4-CCR7+CD45RA+. This clonotype was counted ten times or more. TCRdb itself ran the PCR reads through MiXCR, one entry per CDR3 protein. Counted here are about 320,000 distinct CDR3 sequences, roughly a quarter occurring once; the ten biggest clones make up about 0.73%.

The TCR sequence derives from a human donor in good health. Some libraries in this study had Jurkat cell RNA spiked in. This chain connects TRBV7-2 to TRBJ2-1, with D possibly TRBD2 on 6 matching bases. Sequenced: naive CD8+ T cells from blood, with Jurkat cell RNA spiked in. Subset in this sample: FACS-sorted CD8+CD4-CCR7+CD45RA+ naive T cells. The CDR3 reads CASSLLASSYNEQFF. The CDR3 nucleotides read TGTGCCAGCAGTTTGCTAGCGAGCTCCTACAATGAGCAGTTCTTC.